The 17 T cell receptor beta chains given below trace back to one sample, sequenced in a study of blood T cell repertoires in COVID-19. The method was immunoSEQ multiplex PCR; TCRdb's version includes in-frame clones alone and lacks a portion of them. Among some 15,000 clones listed, approximately 86% were seen once. Sequenced sample: peripheral blood. These receptors originate from a human donor in a cohort sampled during active COVID-19.

CDR3 nucleotide sequence: TGTGCCACCGGGAGGGGATTGGGCAGGGGGACTGAGAACACTGAAGCTTTCTTT. This codes for CATGRGLGRGTENTEAFF. V gene TRBV10-3 combines with J gene TRBJ1-1; TRBD1 aligns across 7 bases. The CDR3 is 18 residues long. Germline V CDR1 and CDR2: ENHRY, SYGVKD. V trimming: 10 bases; J trimming: 1 base; junction bases outside the gene matches: 21.

The chain is built from TRBV5-1 and TRBJ1-2, with D uncertain. The CDR3 covers 18 residues. From germline, CDR1 is SGHRS and CDR2 YFSETQ. Trimming took 3 bases from V and 4 from J, leaving 25 bases between them. The CDR3 DNA follows: TGCGCCAGCAGCTATCAACCTCCTGGCCCCACGAATATCTATGGCTACACCTTC. It yields the protein CASSYQPPGPTNIYGYTF.

This clone was observed a few times. This chain connects TRBV21-1 to TRBJ2-3; the table's D call TRBD1 went unverified against the DNA. TRBV21-1 is a pseudogene locus. The CDR3 loop spans 14 amino acids. The CDR3 region has the DNA TGTGCCAGCAGACAGGGAAGGACGACAGATACGCAGTATTTT. Translation gives CASRQGRTTDTQYF.

The rearrangement links TRBV6-6 to TRBJ1-4; the D gene is possibly TRBD1 (6 bases). Trimming left V 2 bases short and J 1 base short, with 8 bases between. Germline CDR1 is MNHNY and CDR2 is SVGAGI (reference sequence). The CDR3 is 15 amino acids. The DNA of the CDR3 is TGTGCCAGCAGTTACGGGGGCGGAACTAATGAAAAACTGTTTTTT. It yields the protein CASSYGGGTNEKLFF.

V is TRBV29-1 and J is TRBJ2-7; 7 nucleotides line up with TRBD1. The length of the CDR3 is 13 residues. Germline assignment: CDR1 SQVTM and CDR2 ANQGSEA. V gave up 2 bases and J gave up 1 base; unmatched junction bases: 2. The CDR3 DNA reads TGCAGCGTTGAACGACAGGGTTCCTACGAGCAGTACTTC. Encoded protein: CSVERQGSYEQYF.

CDR3 loop: CASTLRGNSPLHF. In DNA form, the CDR3 reads TGTGCCAGCACTCTCCGGGGAAATTCACCCCTCCACTTT. The chain carries TRBV6-5 and TRBJ1-6; D gene ambiguous. The CDR3 extends over 13 amino acids. Germline V gives CDR1 MNHEY, CDR2 SVGAGI. Trimming shortened V by 7 bases and J by 7 bases, and 11 bases separated the two germline ends.

CDR3 coding DNA: TGCGCCACTAGCGGGACCTCCTACAATGAGCAGTTCTTC. Translated: CATSGTSYNEQFF. The chain combines TRBV5-1 with TRBJ2-1; the match to TRBD2 covers 9 bases. V gave up 9 bases and J gave up 0 bases; unmatched junction bases: 1. The CDR3 is 13 amino acids. Germline CDR1 and CDR2: SGHRS and YFSETQ. The variable domain in full, with the rest retrieved from reference TRBV5-1 and TRBJ2-1, is KAGVTQTPRYLIKTRGQQVTLSCSPISGHRSVSWYQQTPGQGLQFLFEYFSETQRNKGNFPGRFSGRQFSNSRSEMNVSTLELGDSALYLCATSGTSYNEQFFGPGTRLTVL.

The gene calls are TRBV19 and TRBJ1-2, with 10 bases aligning to TRBD1. Germline V gene sequence: CDR1 LNHDA, CDR2 SQIVND (reference sequence). J lost 4 bases, V lost 7 bases, and 12 bases had no gene match. The CDR3 covers 16 residues. The CDR3 coding sequence is TGTGCCAGTACCCCGGGACAGGGGACCCTTGGCTATGGCTACACCTTC. Amino acids: CASTPGQGTLGYGYTF.

V is TRBV15 and J is TRBJ2-5; the D gene is possibly TRBD1 (5 bases). Germline assignment: CDR1 LNHNV and CDR2 YYDKDF (reference sequence). The CDR3 runs to 17 residues. The ends were cut back, 5 bases at V and 3 bases at J, with 22 bases in the middle. CDR3 loop: CATSSRTGLLWEETQYF. CDR3 coding DNA: TGTGCCACCAGCTCTCGAACAGGCCTACTCTGGGAAGAGACCCAGTACTTC.

V is TRBV15 and J is TRBJ2-5, with a possible D match to TRBD2 (7 bases). V was cut by 8 bases and J by 8 bases, with 18 bases left in between. Germline-derived CDR1 and CDR2 are LNHNV and YYDKDF (reference sequence). The CDR3 extends over 13 amino acids. In DNA, the CDR3 is TGTGCCACCTTCGACTTTTCGGGGGGCACCCAGTACTTC. It is translated as CATFDFSGGTQYF.

This clone was detected only once. The rearrangement joins TRBV7-9 to TRBJ2-3, with TRBD2 as a possible D gene (5 bases). The CDR3 has 14 residues. V dropped 5 bases and J dropped 0 bases, with 9 bases sitting between them. From germline, CDR1 is SEHNR and CDR2 FQNEAQ (reference sequence). CDR3 sequence (DNA): TGTGCCAGCAGCCCCACGGGGAGCACAGATACGCAGTATTTT. This gives the protein CASSPTGSTDTQYF.

This chain uses TRBV5-1 with TRBJ1-1; no clear D gene. Per the germline V gene, CDR1 is SGHRS and CDR2 is YFSETQ. The V end was cut by 4 bases, the J end by 0 bases, with 13 bases between. The CDR3 loop spans 15 amino acids. This chain's CDR3 is CASSGRSGMNTEAFF. In nucleotides, the CDR3 is TGCGCCAGCAGCGGTCGCTCCGGGATGAACACTGAAGCTTTCTTT.

This clone has a single count. The chain has TRBV2 and TRBJ2-3, with 8 bases fitting TRBD1. The CDR3 covers 13 residues. With V trimmed by 10 bases and J by 5 bases, 8 bases remained unmatched. Per germline, CDR1 SNHLY and CDR2 FYNNEI. CDR3 sequence reads: CATVDRDGDTQYF. In DNA form, the CDR3 reads TGTGCCACCGTGGACAGGGATGGAGATACGCAGTATTTT.

The gene calls are TRBV5-1 and TRBJ1-2, with 8 bases lining up with TRBD1. There are 14 residues in the CDR3. Unmatched junction bases numbered 7, after V lost 5 bases and J lost 4 bases. Germline CDR1 reads SGHRS; CDR2 reads YFSETQ. CDR3 DNA: TGCGCCAGCAGGACGACAGGGGCGGGCTATGGCTACACCTTC. Translating it yields CASRTTGAGYGYTF.

This sequence joins TRBV19 and TRBJ2-4; tentative D call: TRBD2 (5 bases). V was shortened by 3 bases and J by 4 bases, with 13 bases between the two germline ends. The CDR3 sequence is 15 residues long. CDR1 and CDR2 from the germline V gene are LNHDA and SQIVND (reference sequence). DNA of the CDR3: TGTGCCAGTAGTATGGGTACCGGGGTAAAAAACATTCAGTACTTC. This codes for CASSMGTGVKNIQYF.

V and J are TRBV27 and TRBJ2-7; 7 positions match TRBD2. This CDR3 is built from 13 residues. Germline V gives CDR1 MNHEY, CDR2 SMNVEV (reference sequence). The ends lost 6 bases at V and 1 base at J; junction bases unmatched: 3. The CDR3 region has the DNA TGTGCCAGCAGAGGACTAGGGTCCTACGAGCAGTACTTC. Translation gives CASRGLGSYEQYF.

The chain couples TRBV3-1 (or the pseudogene TRBV3-2) to TRBJ1-3; 7 nucleotides agree with TRBD1. CDR3 length equals 15 residues. The V segment lost 5 bases and the J segment 1 base; nucleotides outside the gene matches: 5. Germline V lookup: CDR1 LGHDT, CDR2 YNNKEL (reference sequence). The CDR3 here is CASSMGQLSGNTIYF. In DNA form, the CDR3 reads TGTGCCAGCAGCATGGGACAGCTATCTGGAAACACCATATATTTT.